This T cell receptor (beta chain) was identified in a study of molecular identifiers for immune sequencing clone quantification. TCRdb re-derived calls from the PCR reads in MiXCR, one entry per CDR3 protein. Here the sample spans approximately 90,000 distinct CDR3 sequences, 21% being singletons. On this clonotype: A much larger clone is a single base away; this may be a read error.

The sample was naive CD8+ T cells from blood, with Jurkat cell RNA spiked in. This sample's subset: FACS-sorted CD8+CD4-CCR7+CD45RA+ naive T cells. The receptor comes from a human donor in good health. Some libraries in this study had Jurkat cell RNA spiked in.

DNA of the CDR3: TGCGCCAGCAGCCAAGAAAGAGGGTCGCCCTACAATGAGCAGTTCTTC. Residues: CASSQERGSPYNEQFF. The gene calls are TRBV4-3 and TRBJ2-1, with a possible D match to TRBD2 (5 bases). CDR1 and CDR2 (germline): LGHNA, YSLEER. The CDR3 covers 16 residues. V gave up 0 bases and J gave up 2 bases, with 11 bases separating them.